The rows below give T cell receptor beta chains drawn from one sample of a study of blood T cell repertoires in COVID-19. Using immunoSEQ multiplex PCR, the repertoire was profiled, and TCRdb retains in-frame clones only, with some absent. Altogether over 80,000 clones are present, about 87% being singletons, with the ten largest covering 15% to 20%. The sequenced sample consisted of peripheral blood. These receptors all come from a human donor in a cohort sampled during active COVID-19. The CDR3 runs from the conserved cysteine through the conserved F or W. Each record gives: clone size, V gene, D gene, J gene, CDR3 DNA, CDR3 protein. A D gene is named only where the DNA matches it firmly. Size tells how often a clone was seen (once, few, many) or the class of an expanded clone, and some rows leave it out.

clone_size: .
v_call: TRBV7-8
d_call: .
j_call: TRBJ2-7
cdr3_nt: TGTGCCAGCACCTACCGTCCAGGGGCAGACACCTACGAGCAGTACTTC
cdr3_aa: CASTYRPGADTYEQYF

clone_size: once
v_call: TRBV18
d_call: .
j_call: TRBJ1-1
cdr3_nt: TGTGCCAGCTCACCACGTAACAGGGACACTGAAGCTTTCTTT
cdr3_aa: CASSPRNRDTEAFF

clone_size: .
v_call: TRBV7-3
d_call: .
j_call: TRBJ2-7
cdr3_nt: TGTGCCAGCAGCTTGACAACCGGGAAATCCCTTTACGAGCAGTACTTC
cdr3_aa: CASSLTTGKSLYEQYF

clone_size: .
v_call: TRBV7-2
d_call: TRBD2
j_call: TRBJ2-3
cdr3_nt: TGTGCCAGCAGCGCGACTAGCGGGAGGCCTACGCAGTATTTT
cdr3_aa: CASSATSGRPTQYF

clone_size: .
v_call: TRBV19
d_call: TRBD1
j_call: TRBJ2-1
cdr3_nt: TGTGCCAGTAGTACTAGGACAGGGTTAGACTACAATGAGCAGTTCTTC
cdr3_aa: CASSTRTGLDYNEQFF

clone_size: .
v_call: TRBV5-4
d_call: .
j_call: TRBJ2-2
cdr3_nt: TGTGCCAGCAGCTTACTTACAACGGGGTCCGGGGAGCTGTTTTTT
cdr3_aa: CASSLLTTGSGELFF

clone_size: .
v_call: TRBV5-1
d_call: .
j_call: TRBJ2-3
cdr3_nt: TGCGCCAGCAACCGCGGGGGCCTCAGCTCCGTAAGCACAGATACGCAGTATTTT
cdr3_aa: CASNRGGLSSVSTDTQYF

clone_size: .
v_call: TRBV28
d_call: TRBD2
j_call: TRBJ2-1
cdr3_nt: TGTGCCAGCAGTTCAACTAGCGGGAGGATCGGGAATGAGCAGTTCTTC
cdr3_aa: CASSSTSGRIGNEQFF

clone_size: .
v_call: TRBV6-6
d_call: TRBD1
j_call: TRBJ1-5
cdr3_nt: TGTGCCAGCAGTTACCGACAGGGTGAGGGTCAGCCCCAGCATTTT
cdr3_aa: CASSYRQGEGQPQHF

clone_size: .
v_call: TRBV6-6
d_call: .
j_call: TRBJ1-1
cdr3_nt: TGTGCCAGCAGTACAGAGTATGAAGCTTTCTTT
cdr3_aa: CASSTEYEAFF

clone_size: .
v_call: TRBV7-2
d_call: TRBD2
j_call: TRBJ2-7
cdr3_nt: TGTGCCAGCAGCTTAGCGGGAGGGCCTCACGAGCAGTACTTC
cdr3_aa: CASSLAGGPHEQYF

clone_size: few
v_call: TRBV19
d_call: TRBD2
j_call: TRBJ2-7
cdr3_nt: TGTGCCAGTAGTACCCTAGCGGGAGGGGCCTACGAGCAGTACTTC
cdr3_aa: CASSTLAGGAYEQYF

clone_size: once
v_call: TRBV15
d_call: TRBD1
j_call: TRBJ1-4
cdr3_nt: TGTGCCACCTCCAGGGGGCTTAATGAAAAACTGTTTTTT
cdr3_aa: CATSRGLNEKLFF

clone_size: .
v_call: TRBV19
d_call: .
j_call: TRBJ2-7
cdr3_nt: TGTGCCAGTAGTATGGGAGCGGACGGACTACCCTACGAGCAGTACTTC
cdr3_aa: CASSMGADGLPYEQYF

clone_size: .
v_call: TRBV9
d_call: TRBD2
j_call: TRBJ2-1
cdr3_nt: TGTGCCAGCAGCATTATGGGGACTAGCGGGAGAGGCGTCAATGAGCAGTTCTTC
cdr3_aa: CASSIMGTSGRGVNEQFF

clone_size: .
v_call: TRBV5-6
d_call: .
j_call: TRBJ1-6
cdr3_nt: TGTGCCAGCACCATAGGGGGTGGCGATTCACCCCTCCACTTT
cdr3_aa: CASTIGGGDSPLHF

clone_size: .
v_call: TRBV5-6
d_call: .
j_call: TRBJ1-2
cdr3_nt: TGTGCCAGCAGCTTGATAAGGGGTGACTATGGCTACACCTTC
cdr3_aa: CASSLIRGDYGYTF

clone_size: .
v_call: TRBV7-3
d_call: TRBD2
j_call: TRBJ2-1
cdr3_nt: TGTGCCAGCAGCTCGCTAGCGGGAAGTGGGAATGAGCAGTTCTTC
cdr3_aa: CASSSLAGSGNEQFF

clone_size: .
v_call: TRBV19
d_call: TRBD1
j_call: TRBJ1-5
cdr3_nt: TGTGCCAGTAGTATTACAGGGGGCCCCTTGATTCCGCCCCAGCATTTT
cdr3_aa: CASSITGGPLIPPQHF

clone_size: .
v_call: TRBV19
d_call: TRBD2
j_call: TRBJ2-1
cdr3_nt: TGTGCCAGTAGTATGCTGGGGACTAGCGGGTTTTACTACAATGAGCAGTTCTTC
cdr3_aa: CASSMLGTSGFYYNEQFF

clone_size: once
v_call: TRBV9
d_call: TRBD1
j_call: TRBJ1-2
cdr3_nt: TGTGCCAGCAGCGTGACCTCGGGACAGGGGATACATGGCTACACCTTC
cdr3_aa: CASSVTSGQGIHGYTF

clone_size: .
v_call: TRBV9
d_call: TRBD1
j_call: TRBJ2-1
cdr3_nt: TGTGCCAGCAGCGCGGGACAGGGGTACGTGGAGCAGTTCTTC
cdr3_aa: CASSAGQGYVEQFF

clone_size: many
v_call: TRBV4-2
d_call: TRBD2
j_call: TRBJ2-1
cdr3_nt: TGTGCCAGCAGCCAGGTAGCGGGAGGGAATGAGCAGTTCTTC
cdr3_aa: CASSQVAGGNEQFF

clone_size: .
v_call: TRBV2
d_call: .
j_call: TRBJ1-6
cdr3_nt: TGTGCCAGCAGGACCGGGATAGATAATTCACCCCTCCACTTT
cdr3_aa: CASRTGIDNSPLHF

clone_size: .
v_call: TRBV19
d_call: TRBD2
j_call: TRBJ2-4
cdr3_nt: TGTGCCAGTACCCTTGAGCGGGGCCACATTCAGTACTTC
cdr3_aa: CASTLERGHIQYF

clone_size: .
v_call: TRBV28
d_call: TRBD1
j_call: TRBJ1-1
cdr3_nt: TGTGCCAGCAGCTGGGACAGGGGGCCGGTTTTCACTGAAGCTTTCTTT
cdr3_aa: CASSWDRGPVFTEAFF

clone_size: .
v_call: TRBV27
d_call: TRBD2
j_call: TRBJ2-5
cdr3_nt: TGTGCCAGCGCGACGGGGGGTTCGAAAGACTACTTC
cdr3_aa: CASATGGSKDYF

clone_size: .
v_call: TRBV15
d_call: .
j_call: TRBJ1-4
cdr3_nt: TGTGCCACCAGCGTTGAGGAAAAACTGTTTTTT
cdr3_aa: CATSVEEKLFF

clone_size: once
v_call: TRBV2
d_call: .
j_call: TRBJ2-5
cdr3_nt: TGTGCCAGCAGAGCGGAGTCCTGGACCCAGTACTTC
cdr3_aa: CASRAESWTQYF

clone_size: .
v_call: TRBV7-2
d_call: .
j_call: TRBJ1-2
cdr3_nt: TGTGCCAGCAGCCAAGGGCGGCTGACAGGAAACTATGGCTACACCTTC
cdr3_aa: CASSQGRLTGNYGYTF

clone_size: .
v_call: TRBV28
d_call: .
j_call: TRBJ2-7
cdr3_nt: TGTGCCAGCAGCTCTATGGACTATCTATACGAGCAGTACTTC
cdr3_aa: CASSSMDYLYEQYF

clone_size: once
v_call: TRBV4-1
d_call: .
j_call: TRBJ1-1
cdr3_nt: TGCGCCAGCAGCCACCGCGGCGGGGACACTGAAGCTTTCTTT
cdr3_aa: CASSHRGGDTEAFF

clone_size: .
v_call: TRBV18
d_call: TRBD1
j_call: TRBJ1-1
cdr3_nt: TGTGCCAGCTCACCAGACGGGACAGGGGTTGAAGCTTTCTTT
cdr3_aa: CASSPDGTGVEAFF

clone_size: .
v_call: TRBV10-3
d_call: .
j_call: TRBJ2-1
cdr3_nt: TGTGCCATCAGCCCCAACTTGGGGGGCTACAATGAGCAGTTCTTC
cdr3_aa: CAISPNLGGYNEQFF

clone_size: few
v_call: TRBV11-2
d_call: .
j_call: TRBJ2-5
cdr3_nt: TGTGCCAGCAGCTTATTAGGCCGAATAACAGGGTCGCCAGAGACCCAGTACTTC
cdr3_aa: CASSLLGRITGSPETQYF

clone_size: .
v_call: TRBV19
d_call: TRBD2
j_call: TRBJ2-3
cdr3_nt: TGTGCCAGTACTACTAGCGGGAGGCTTGACGGCACAGATACGCAGTATTTT
cdr3_aa: CASTTSGRLDGTDTQYF

clone_size: .
v_call: TRBV7-2
d_call: .
j_call: TRBJ2-7
cdr3_nt: TGTGCCAGCAGCTTAGATCTAGCCTCCTACGAGCAGTACTTC
cdr3_aa: CASSLDLASYEQYF

clone_size: .
v_call: TRBV28
d_call: .
j_call: TRBJ1-2
cdr3_nt: TGTGCCAGCAGTTTATTGAGGGACTATGGCTACACCTTC
cdr3_aa: CASSLLRDYGYTF

clone_size: .
v_call: TRBV28
d_call: .
j_call: TRBJ1-4
cdr3_nt: TGTGCCAGCAGTTTATGGGCGGCGGGGTATGAAAAACTGTTTTTT
cdr3_aa: CASSLWAAGYEKLFF